This TCR beta chain was identified during a study of T cell responses to AZD1222 COVID-19 vaccine. Study results and limitations: Vaccination with two AZD1222 doses was followed by a rise in Spike-specific TCR breadth and depth. Dominant at 160-218 and 743-854, vaccine-associated CD4 TCRs also spanned spike. Per reports, nearly half of all spike-specific TCRs target regions that are unmutated in variants.

Trimming removed 2 bases at V and 7 bases at J, with 8 bases between. Germline V lookup: CDR1 SGHVS, CDR2 FQNEAQ. CDR3 length equals 13 residues. This table comes from immunoSEQ multiplex PCR, and its TCRdb copy is limited to in-frame clones, with some not included. Of approximately 150,000 clones detected, approximately 88% appear once; the ten largest clones hold around 2%. A remark on this clone: No antigen is known for it.

The TCR sequence derives from an adult in good health. The chain has TRBV7-8 and TRBJ2-2; no reliable D call. The sequenced sample was peripheral blood, obtained on day 0 of AZD1222 vaccination. The chain's CDR3 is CASSLHLLGELFF. CDR3 DNA: TGTGCCAGCAGCTTACACCTCCTCGGGGAGCTGTTTTTT.